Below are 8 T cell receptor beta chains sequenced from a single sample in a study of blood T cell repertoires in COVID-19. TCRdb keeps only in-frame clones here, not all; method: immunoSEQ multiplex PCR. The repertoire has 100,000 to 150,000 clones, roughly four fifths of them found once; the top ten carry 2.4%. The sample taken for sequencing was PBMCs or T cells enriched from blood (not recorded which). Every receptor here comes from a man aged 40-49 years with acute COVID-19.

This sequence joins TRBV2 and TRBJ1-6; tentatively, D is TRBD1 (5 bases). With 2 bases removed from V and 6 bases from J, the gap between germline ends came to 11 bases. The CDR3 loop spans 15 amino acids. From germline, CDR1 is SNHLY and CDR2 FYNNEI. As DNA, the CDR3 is TGTGCCAGCAGTGAAAGGGGACTTCGTAATTCACCCCTCCACTTT. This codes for CASSERGLRNSPLHF.

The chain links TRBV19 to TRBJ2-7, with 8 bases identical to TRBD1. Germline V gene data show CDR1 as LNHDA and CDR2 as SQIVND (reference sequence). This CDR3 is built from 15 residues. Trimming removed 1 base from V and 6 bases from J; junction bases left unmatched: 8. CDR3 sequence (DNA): TGTGCCAGTAGTATAGGAGGACAGGGAACGGTCGAGCAGTACTTC. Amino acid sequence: CASSIGGQGTVEQYF.

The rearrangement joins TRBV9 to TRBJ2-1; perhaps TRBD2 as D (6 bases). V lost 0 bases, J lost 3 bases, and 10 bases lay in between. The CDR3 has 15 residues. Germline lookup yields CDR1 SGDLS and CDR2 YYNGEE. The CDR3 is CASSVATSSYNEQFF. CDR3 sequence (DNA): TGTGCCAGCAGCGTAGCAACTAGCAGCTACAATGAGCAGTTCTTC.

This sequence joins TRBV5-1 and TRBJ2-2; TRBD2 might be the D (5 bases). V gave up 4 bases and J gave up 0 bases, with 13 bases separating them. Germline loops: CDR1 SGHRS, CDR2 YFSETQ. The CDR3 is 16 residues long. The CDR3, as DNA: TGCGCCAGCAGCCTATTTACGGGGTCGAACACCGGGGAGCTGTTTTTT. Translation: CASSLFTGSNTGELFF.

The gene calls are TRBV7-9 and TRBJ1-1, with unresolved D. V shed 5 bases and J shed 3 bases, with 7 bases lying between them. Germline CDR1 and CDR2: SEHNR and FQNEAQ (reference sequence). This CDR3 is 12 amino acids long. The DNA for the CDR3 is TGTGCCAGCAGCCCCAGTTACACTGAAGCTTTCTTT. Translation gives CASSPSYTEAFF.

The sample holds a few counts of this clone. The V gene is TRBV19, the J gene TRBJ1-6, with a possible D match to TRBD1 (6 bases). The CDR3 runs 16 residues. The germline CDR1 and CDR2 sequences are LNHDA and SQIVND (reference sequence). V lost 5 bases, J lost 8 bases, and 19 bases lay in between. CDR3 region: CASSAFQGKGDSPLHF. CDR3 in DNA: TGTGCCAGTAGTGCCTTTCAGGGGAAGGGGGATTCACCCCTCCACTTT.

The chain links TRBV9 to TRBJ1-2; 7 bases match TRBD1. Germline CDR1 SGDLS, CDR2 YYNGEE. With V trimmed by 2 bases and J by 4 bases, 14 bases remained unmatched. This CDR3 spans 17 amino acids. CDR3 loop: CASSVSYKGGGGYGYTF. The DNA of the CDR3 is TGTGCCAGCAGCGTCAGTTATAAAGGGGGCGGAGGCTATGGCTACACCTTC. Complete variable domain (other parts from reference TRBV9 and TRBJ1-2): DSGVTQTPKHLITATGQRVTLRCSPRSGDLSVYWYQQSLDQGLQFLIQYYNGEERAKGNILERFSAQQFPDLHSELNLSSLELGDSALYFCASSVSYKGGGGYGYTFGSGTRLTVV.

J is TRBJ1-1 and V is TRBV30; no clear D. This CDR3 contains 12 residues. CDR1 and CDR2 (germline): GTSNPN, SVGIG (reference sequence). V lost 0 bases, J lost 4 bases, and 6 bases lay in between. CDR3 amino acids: CAWSVFRTEAFF. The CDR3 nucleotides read TGTGCCTGGAGTGTCTTTCGCACTGAAGCTTTCTTT.